These T cell receptor beta chains were read from a single sample in a study of blood T cell repertoires in COVID-19. TCRdb's copy holds only in-frame clones and misses some; the assay was immunoSEQ multiplex PCR. The table records 200,000 to 300,000 clones, approximately 89% of them present only once. The sequenced material came from peripheral blood. The receptors come from a man aged 35 to 55 who had recovered from COVID-19. Both conserved end residues are part of each CDR3. D genes are given only for firm matches. Size values are once, few and many counts, or a class for expanded clones, and some rows have none.

J gene	V gene	D gene	clone size	CDR3 DNA	CDR3 protein
TRBJ2-2	TRBV5-6	.	few	TGTGCCAGCAGCCGGCCCCCCGGGGTCGGGGAGCTGTTTTTT	CASSRPPGVGELFF
TRBJ2-5	TRBV7-9	.	.	TGTGCCAGCAGCTTAGTCAACCAAGAGACCCAGTACTTC	CASSLVNQETQYF
TRBJ1-5	TRBV19	.	.	TGTGCCAGTACTCGTCCGGGGGGCAATCAGCCCCAGCATTTT	CASTRPGGNQPQHF
TRBJ2-7	TRBV19	.	.	TGTGCCAGTAGTATAGTGACAGCCCCCGACCACGAGCAGTACTTC	CASSIVTAPDHEQYF
TRBJ2-5	TRBV10-2	TRBD2	.	TGCGCCAGCACCCACCCCTCGACTAGCGGGGGAAGTGTGGAGACCCAGTACTTC	CASTHPSTSGGSVETQYF
TRBJ2-2	TRBV10-3	.	.	TGTGCCATCAATTCCCAGGGGATGACCGGGGAGCTGTTTTTT	CAINSQGMTGELFF
TRBJ1-2	TRBV2	TRBD1	.	TGTGCCAGCAGTGGGAGTGGGACAGGGGCCCCAAACTATGGCTACACCTTC	CASSGSGTGAPNYGYTF
TRBJ2-7	TRBV4-1	.	.	TGCGCCAGCAGCCAAGATACCGGCGGGACCCCCTACGAGCAGTACTTC	CASSQDTGGTPYEQYF
TRBJ2-7	TRBV5-4	.	.	TGTGCCAGCAGCTTTGAGGAATTTGGAGAGCAGTACTTC	CASSFEEFGEQYF
TRBJ2-7	TRBV7-8	.	.	TGTGCCAGCAGCTTAGCGCATCGGGGCTACGAGCAGTACTTC	CASSLAHRGYEQYF
TRBJ2-7	TRBV27	TRBD2	.	TGTGCCAGCAAACAAGCGGGAGGGCGCGAGCAGTACTTC	CASKQAGGREQYF
TRBJ2-3	TRBV2	.	.	TGTGCCAGCATCGCACAGGGCTCCTACACAGATACGCAGTATTTT	CASIAQGSYTDTQYF
TRBJ1-3	TRBV19	TRBD1	.	TGTGCCAGTGACCGACAGGGACTCTCTGGAAACACCATATATTTT	CASDRQGLSGNTIYF
TRBJ2-7	TRBV2	TRBD2	once	TGTGCCAGCAGTCCACGGACTAGCGGGAGTGCCGAGCAGTACTTC	CASSPRTSGSAEQYF
TRBJ1-2	TRBV27	TRBD1	.	TGTGCCAGCAGTTCGGACAGGGTCGGTGGCTACACCTTC	CASSSDRVGGYTF
TRBJ2-3	TRBV4-1	.	.	TGCGCCAGCAGCCAAGTTACACAGAGCACAGATACGCAGTATTTT	CASSQVTQSTDTQYF
TRBJ1-1	TRBV6-2/TRBV6-3	TRBD1	.	TGTGCCAGCAGCTCACGTAGACAGGGGGCGGTGGACACTGAAGCTTTCTTT	CASSSRRQGAVDTEAFF
TRBJ2-3	TRBV11-2	TRBD2	.	TGTGCCAGCAGCTTACGACTAGCGGGGTCTAGCACAGATACGCAGTATTTT	CASSLRLAGSSTDTQYF
TRBJ2-1	TRBV19	TRBD2	.	TGTGCCAGTAGTATCGGGGCGGGGGGCCTAAATGAGCAGTTCTTC	CASSIGAGGLNEQFF
TRBJ2-1	TRBV6-5	.	.	TGTGCCAGCATTTCGGCAGGGCGGAACAATGAGCAGTTCTTC	CASISAGRNNEQFF
TRBJ1-1	TRBV20-1	.	.	TGCAGTGCTAGGGGGCCCAAGGAAGCTTTCTTT	CSARGPKEAFF
TRBJ2-5	TRBV7-7	.	.	TGTGCCAGCGGGGGGCGGGGGCTACCCGAAGAGACCCAGTACTTC	CASGGRGLPEETQYF
TRBJ2-1	TRBV7-9	.	.	TGTGCCACCCCCCCCCTGAGCTCCTACAATGAGCAGTTCTTC	CATPPLSSYNEQFF
TRBJ2-5	TRBV9	.	.	TGTGCCAGCAGCATCTCTTCGGGGGTTCAAGAGACCCAGTACTTC	CASSISSGVQETQYF
TRBJ2-7	TRBV19	TRBD1	.	TGTGCCAGTAGTACAGGGGGCCTAAGCTCCTACGAGCAGTACTTC	CASSTGGLSSYEQYF